This is a list of T cell receptor beta chains from one sample in a study of shared clonotypes between healthy human individuals. Produced via immunoSEQ multiplex PCR; TCRdb's table is partial and in-frame only. The repertoire holds under 2.5 million clones, with 85% to 95% as singletons. The specimen sequenced was naive CD4+ T cells from PBMCs. Every receptor here comes from a man between 18 and 29 years old in good health. Some clones in this sample may be carry-over from other donors' samples. Each CDR3 is given with its conserved first and last residue. Fields, in order: D gene, V gene, J gene, clone size, CDR3 protein, CDR3 DNA. A D gene is named only where the DNA matches it firmly. Size is omitted from some rows. Given values are once, few, many or a class for expanded clones.

.,TRBV15,TRBJ2-3,.,CATSRAIGGPITDTQYF,TGTGCCACCAGCAGAGCCATTGGGGGCCCAATCACAGATACGCAGTATTTT
.,TRBV10-3,TRBJ2-7,.,CAISERTVYEQYF,TGTGCCATCAGTGAGCGGACTGTTTACGAGCAGTACTTC
.,TRBV5-1,TRBJ1-1,.,CASSLVGTSLTEAFF,TGCGCCAGCAGCTTGGTCGGGACATCCCTCACTGAAGCTTTCTTT
.,TRBV5-5,TRBJ1-1,.,CASSLLHGDTEAFF,TGTGCCAGCAGCTTGTTGCATGGGGACACTGAAGCTTTCTTT
TRBD2,TRBV4-1,TRBJ2-3,.,CASSQLTSGSRADTQYF,TGCGCCAGCAGCCAACTGACTAGCGGGAGTAGGGCAGATACGCAGTATTTT
.,TRBV6-6,TRBJ2-4,.,CASSSHGRGTDIQYF,TGTGCCAGCAGTTCCCACGGGCGGGGCACAGACATTCAGTACTTC
TRBD2,TRBV6-1,TRBJ2-7,few,CASKLAEIYEQYF,TGTGCCAGCAAACTAGCGGAGATCTACGAGCAGTACTTC
TRBD2,TRBV27,TRBJ2-1,.,CASSSPSSGRSNEQFF,TGTGCCAGCAGTTCCCCCTCCAGCGGGAGATCAAATGAGCAGTTCTTC
.,TRBV4-3,TRBJ1-2,.,CASSQGPGYYGYTF,TGCGCCAGCAGCCAGGGCCCGGGGTACTATGGCTACACCTTC
TRBD1,TRBV9,TRBJ1-2,.,CASSARDRGRGNYGYTF,TGTGCCAGCAGCGCCCGGGACAGGGGAAGGGGAAACTATGGCTACACCTTC
TRBD2,TRBV30,TRBJ2-7,.,CAWSVGLAVSYEQYF,TGTGCCTGGAGTGTTGGGCTAGCGGTGTCCTACGAGCAGTACTTC
TRBD1,TRBV4-1,TRBJ2-5,.,CASSRTGFQETQYF,TGCGCCAGCAGCAGGACAGGGTTTCAAGAGACCCAGTACTTC
.,TRBV30,TRBJ1-2,.,CAWTGSSNYGYTF,TGTGCCTGGACAGGCAGTTCTAACTATGGCTACACCTTC
.,TRBV28,TRBJ1-6,.,CASSLQELYNSPLHF,TGTGCCAGCAGCCTACAGGAGCTCTATAATTCACCCCTCCACTTT
TRBD1,TRBV18,TRBJ1-4,.,CASSPTVGQAFLEKLFF,TGTGCCAGCTCACCAACGGTGGGACAGGCGTTCCTTGAAAAACTGTTTTTT
.,TRBV29-1,TRBJ2-3,.,CSVVGRYTDTQYF,TGCAGCGTTGTGGGCAGATACACAGATACGCAGTATTTT
TRBD1,TRBV19,TRBJ2-3,.,CASSIGVASRGQDTQYF,TGTGCCAGTAGTATCGGGGTGGCCAGCAGGGGGCAAGATACGCAGTATTTT
TRBD1,TRBV6-1,TRBJ1-5,.,CASSGQTLNQPQHF,TGTGCCAGCTCGGGACAGACCCTCAATCAGCCCCAGCATTTT
TRBD2,TRBV7-2,TRBJ2-1,.,CASSLGTSGVYNEQFF,TGTGCCAGCAGCTTAGGGACTAGCGGGGTCTACAATGAGCAGTTCTTC
.,TRBV4-3,TRBJ2-1,.,CASSGYGPHNEQFF,TGCGCCAGCAGCGGCTACGGGCCCCACAATGAGCAGTTCTTC
.,TRBV7-3,TRBJ1-1,.,CASNGPGVNTEAFF,TGTGCCAGCAACGGACCGGGGGTGAACACTGAAGCTTTCTTT
.,TRBV19,TRBJ2-2,.,CASGDTGELFF,TGTGCCAGCGGCGACACCGGGGAGCTGTTTTTT
.,TRBV15,TRBJ2-3,.,CATSRDFAGGSTDTQYF,TGTGCCACCAGCAGAGATTTCGCGGGCGGGAGCACAGATACGCAGTATTTT
.,TRBV7-2,TRBJ2-3,once,CASSYLGGRSSTDTQYF,TGTGCCAGCAGCTACCTCGGCGGGCGCAGTAGCACAGATACGCAGTATTTT
.,TRBV5-4,TRBJ1-1,.,CASSFYQNTEAFF,TGTGCCAGCAGCTTTTACCAGAACACTGAAGCTTTCTTT
.,TRBV18,TRBJ2-6,.,CASSPGGTGANVLTF,TGTGCCAGCTCACCGGGTGGTACCGGGGCCAACGTCCTGACTTTC
.,TRBV28,TRBJ1-2,.,CASSTIGRGYTF,TGTGCCAGCAGCACGATAGGCCGCGGCTACACCTTC
.,TRBV5-1,TRBJ2-1,.,CASSLVAESYNEQFF,TGCGCCAGCAGCTTGGTAGCGGAATCCTACAATGAGCAGTTCTTC
.,TRBV9,TRBJ2-7,once,CASSVDGRGAGEQYF,TGTGCCAGCAGCGTAGATGGCCGGGGGGCGGGCGAGCAGTACTTC
.,TRBV5-1,TRBJ1-1,.,CASSLGLGVQDTEAFF,TGCGCCAGCAGCTTGGGCCTCGGAGTCCAAGACACTGAAGCTTTCTTT
.,TRBV28,TRBJ1-2,.,CASFISKGYGYTF,TGTGCCAGTTTTATCAGCAAGGGCTATGGCTACACCTTC
.,TRBV7-2,TRBJ1-1,.,CASSLPRGGGTEAFF,TGTGCCAGCAGCTTACCACGGGGGGGCGGCACTGAAGCTTTCTTT
.,TRBV7-3,TRBJ2-3,.,CASSLQSTSTDTQYF,TGTGCCAGCAGCTTACAGAGTACTAGCACAGATACGCAGTATTTT
.,TRBV30,TRBJ1-3,.,CAWSVSSGNTIYF,TGTGCCTGGAGTGTGAGCTCTGGAAACACCATATATTTT
TRBD1,TRBV28,TRBJ2-7,.,CASSFTQDRHEQYF,TGTGCCAGCAGTTTCACCCAGGACAGGCACGAGCAGTACTTC
.,TRBV19,TRBJ2-6,.,CASSMSGANVLTF,TGTGCCAGTAGTATGTCTGGGGCCAACGTCCTGACTTTC
.,TRBV28,TRBJ1-3,.,CASSLKAGNTIYF,TGTGCCAGCAGTTTAAAAGCTGGAAACACCATATATTTT
.,TRBV5-1,TRBJ2-7,.,CASSLAGADYEQYF,TGCGCCAGCAGCTTGGCCGGGGCTGACTACGAGCAGTACTTC